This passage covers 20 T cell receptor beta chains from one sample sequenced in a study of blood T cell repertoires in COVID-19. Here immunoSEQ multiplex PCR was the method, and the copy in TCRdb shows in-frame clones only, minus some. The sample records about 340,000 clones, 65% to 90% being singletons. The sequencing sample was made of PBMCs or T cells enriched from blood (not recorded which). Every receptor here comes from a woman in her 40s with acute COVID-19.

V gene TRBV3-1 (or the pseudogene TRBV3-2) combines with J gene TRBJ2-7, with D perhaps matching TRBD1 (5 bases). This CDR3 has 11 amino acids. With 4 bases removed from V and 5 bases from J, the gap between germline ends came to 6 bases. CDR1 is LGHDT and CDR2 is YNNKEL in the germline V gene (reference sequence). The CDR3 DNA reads TGTGCCAGCAGCCTAGGGGACGAGCAGTACTTC. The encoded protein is CASSLGDEQYF.

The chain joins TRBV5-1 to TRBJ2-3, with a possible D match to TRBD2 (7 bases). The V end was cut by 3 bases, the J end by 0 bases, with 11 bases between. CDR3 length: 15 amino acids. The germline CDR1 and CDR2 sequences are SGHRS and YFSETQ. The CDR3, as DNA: TGCGCCAGCAGCTGGGGGGGCACGAGCACAGATACGCAGTATTTT. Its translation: CASSWGGTSTDTQYF.

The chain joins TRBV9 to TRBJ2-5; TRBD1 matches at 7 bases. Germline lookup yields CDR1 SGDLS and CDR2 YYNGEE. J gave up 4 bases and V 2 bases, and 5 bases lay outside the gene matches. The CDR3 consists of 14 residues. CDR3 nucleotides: TGTGCCAGCAGCGTGCTTTCAGGGGGAGAGACCCAGTACTTC. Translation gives CASSVLSGGETQYF.

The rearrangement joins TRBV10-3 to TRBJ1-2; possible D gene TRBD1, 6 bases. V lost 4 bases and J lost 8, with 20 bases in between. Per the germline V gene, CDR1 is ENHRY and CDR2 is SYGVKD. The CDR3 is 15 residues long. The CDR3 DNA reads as TGTGCCATCAGTGGACTACAGGGTGGTGGCGTGGGCTACACCTTC. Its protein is CAISGLQGGGVGYTF.

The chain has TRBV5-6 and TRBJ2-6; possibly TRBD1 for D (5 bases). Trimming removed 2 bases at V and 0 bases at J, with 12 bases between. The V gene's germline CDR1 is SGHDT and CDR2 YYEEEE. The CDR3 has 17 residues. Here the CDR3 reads CASSFLRVNSGANVLTF. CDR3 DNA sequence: TGTGCCAGCAGCTTCCTCAGGGTCAACTCTGGGGCCAACGTCCTGACTTTC.

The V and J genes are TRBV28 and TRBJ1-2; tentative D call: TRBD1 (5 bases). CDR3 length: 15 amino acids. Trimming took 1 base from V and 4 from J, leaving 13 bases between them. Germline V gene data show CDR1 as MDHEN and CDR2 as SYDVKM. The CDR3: CASSLLWGTGYGYTF. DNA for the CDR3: TGTGCCAGCAGTTTATTGTGGGGGACTGGCTATGGCTACACCTTC.

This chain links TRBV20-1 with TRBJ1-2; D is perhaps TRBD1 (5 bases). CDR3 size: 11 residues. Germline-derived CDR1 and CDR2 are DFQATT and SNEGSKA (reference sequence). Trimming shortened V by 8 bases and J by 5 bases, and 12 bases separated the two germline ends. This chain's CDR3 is CSLHPGYGYTF. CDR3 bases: TGCAGTCTTCACCCAGGGTATGGCTACACCTTC.

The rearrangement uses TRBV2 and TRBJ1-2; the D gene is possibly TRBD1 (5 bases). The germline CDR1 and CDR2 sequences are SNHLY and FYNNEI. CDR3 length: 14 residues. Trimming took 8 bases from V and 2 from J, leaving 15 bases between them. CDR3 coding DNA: TGTGCCAGCCAGATGAGGACATTAAACTATGGCTACACCTTC. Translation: CASQMRTLNYGYTF.

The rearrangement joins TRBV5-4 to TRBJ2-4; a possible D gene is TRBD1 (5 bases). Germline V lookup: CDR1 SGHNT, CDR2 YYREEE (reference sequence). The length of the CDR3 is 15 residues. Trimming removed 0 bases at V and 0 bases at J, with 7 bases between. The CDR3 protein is CASSLEGSAKNIQYF. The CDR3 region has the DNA TGTGCCAGCAGCTTGGAGGGGTCAGCCAAAAACATTCAGTACTTC.

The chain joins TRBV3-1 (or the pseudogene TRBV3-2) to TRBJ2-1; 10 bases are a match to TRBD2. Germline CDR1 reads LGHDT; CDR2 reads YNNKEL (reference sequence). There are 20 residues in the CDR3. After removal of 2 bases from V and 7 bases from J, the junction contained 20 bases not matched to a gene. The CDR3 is CASSQCGKNRAGGCLNEQFF. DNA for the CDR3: TGTGCCAGCAGCCAATGCGGAAAAAACCGAGCGGGGGGGTGTTTAAATGAGCAGTTCTTC.

CDR3 sequence reads: CASSKTGMVETQYF. In nucleotides, the CDR3 is TGTGCCAGTAGTAAAACAGGGATGGTCGAGACCCAGTACTTC. The gene calls are TRBV19 and TRBJ2-5; possible D gene TRBD1, 6 bases. The V gene lost 4 bases and the J gene lost 5 bases, with 14 bases spanning the gap. Germline V gene sequence: CDR1 LNHDA, CDR2 SQIVND (reference sequence). The length of the CDR3 is 14 residues.

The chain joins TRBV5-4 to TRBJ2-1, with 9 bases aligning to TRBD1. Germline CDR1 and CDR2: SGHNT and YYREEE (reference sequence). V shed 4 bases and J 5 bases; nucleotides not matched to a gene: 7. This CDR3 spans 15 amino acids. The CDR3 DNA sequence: TGTGCCAGCAGCCTCCGGGACAGGGATGACAATGAGCAGTTCTTC. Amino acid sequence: CASSLRDRDDNEQFF.

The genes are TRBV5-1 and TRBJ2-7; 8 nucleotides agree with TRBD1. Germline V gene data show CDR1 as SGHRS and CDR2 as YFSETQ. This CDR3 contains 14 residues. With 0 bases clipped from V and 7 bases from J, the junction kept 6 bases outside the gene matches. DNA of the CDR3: TGCGCCAGCAGCTTGGGACAGGGGAGTAATGAGCAGTACTTC. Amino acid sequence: CASSLGQGSNEQYF.

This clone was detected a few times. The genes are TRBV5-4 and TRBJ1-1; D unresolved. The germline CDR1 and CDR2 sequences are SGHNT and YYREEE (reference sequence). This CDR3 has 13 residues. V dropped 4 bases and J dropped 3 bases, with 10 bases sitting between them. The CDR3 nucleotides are TGTGCCAGCAGCGGGGAGGGCGACACTGAAGCTTTCTTT. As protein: CASSGEGDTEAFF.

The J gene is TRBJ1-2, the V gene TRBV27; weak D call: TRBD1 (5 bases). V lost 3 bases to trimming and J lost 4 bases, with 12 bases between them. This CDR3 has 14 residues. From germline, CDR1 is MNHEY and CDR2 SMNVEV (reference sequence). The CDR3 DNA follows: TGTGCCAGCAGTTTGAAAGGGGAGGGCTATGGCTACACCTTC. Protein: CASSLKGEGYGYTF.

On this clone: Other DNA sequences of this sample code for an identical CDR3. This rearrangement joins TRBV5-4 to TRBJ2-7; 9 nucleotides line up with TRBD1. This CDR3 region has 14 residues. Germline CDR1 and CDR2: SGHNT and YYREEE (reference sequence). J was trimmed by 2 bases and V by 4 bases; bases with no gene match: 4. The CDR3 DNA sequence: TGTGCCAGCAGCCCGCGACAGGGGGCCTACGAGCAGTACTTC. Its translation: CASSPRQGAYEQYF.

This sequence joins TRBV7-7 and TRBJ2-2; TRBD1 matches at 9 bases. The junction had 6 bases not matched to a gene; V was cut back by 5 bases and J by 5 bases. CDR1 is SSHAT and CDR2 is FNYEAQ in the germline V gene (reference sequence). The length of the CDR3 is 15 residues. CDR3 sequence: CASSPGTGWTGELFF. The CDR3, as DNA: TGTGCCAGCAGCCCCGGGACAGGGTGGACCGGGGAGCTGTTTTTT.

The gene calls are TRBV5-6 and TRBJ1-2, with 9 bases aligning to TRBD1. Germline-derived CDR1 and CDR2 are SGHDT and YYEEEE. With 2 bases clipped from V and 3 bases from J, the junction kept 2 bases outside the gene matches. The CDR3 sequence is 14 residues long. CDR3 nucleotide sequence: TGTGCCAGCAGCTTAGACAGGGGGGACTATGGCTACACCTTC. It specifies CASSLDRGDYGYTF.

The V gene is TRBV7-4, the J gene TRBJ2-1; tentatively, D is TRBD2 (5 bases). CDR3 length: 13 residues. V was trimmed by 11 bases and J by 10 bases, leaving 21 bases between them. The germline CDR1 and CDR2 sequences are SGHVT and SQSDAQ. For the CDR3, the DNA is TGTGCCGAAGAGGTGGTGTCTAGCTGGGAGCAGTTCTTC. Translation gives CAEEVVSSWEQFF.

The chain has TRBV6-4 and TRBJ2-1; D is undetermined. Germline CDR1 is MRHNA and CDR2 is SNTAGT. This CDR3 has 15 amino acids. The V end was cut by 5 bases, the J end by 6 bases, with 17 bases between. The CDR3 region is CASSTTYGSRNEQFF. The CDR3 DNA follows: TGTGCCAGCAGTACGACTTACGGGTCTCGCAATGAGCAGTTCTTC.